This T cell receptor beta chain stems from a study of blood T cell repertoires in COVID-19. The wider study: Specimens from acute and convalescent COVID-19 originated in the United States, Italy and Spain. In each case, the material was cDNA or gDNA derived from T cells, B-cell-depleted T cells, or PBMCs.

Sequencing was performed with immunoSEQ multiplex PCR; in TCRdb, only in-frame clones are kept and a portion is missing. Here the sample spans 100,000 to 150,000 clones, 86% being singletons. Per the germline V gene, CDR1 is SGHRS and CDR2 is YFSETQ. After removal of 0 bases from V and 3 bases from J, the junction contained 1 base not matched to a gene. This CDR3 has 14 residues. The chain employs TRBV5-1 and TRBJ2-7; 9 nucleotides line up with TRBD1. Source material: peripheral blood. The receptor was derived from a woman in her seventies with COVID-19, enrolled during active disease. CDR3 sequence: CASSLEGQGYEQYF. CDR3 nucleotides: TGCGCCAGCAGCTTGGAGGGACAGGGCTACGAGCAGTACTTC.